This is a list of T cell receptor beta chains from one sample in a study of cytomegalovirus exposure and HLA in healthy donors. Clones were read by immunoSEQ multiplex PCR, and TCRdb kept only the in-frame ones, dropping some. This sample has 130,000 or so clones; over 60% occur once, and the top ten carry under 5%. The sample taken for sequencing was PBMCs. Source of these receptors: a male donor in good health and CMV-seropositive. Both conserved end residues are part of each CDR3. Fields, in order: clone size, J gene, D gene, V gene, CDR3 DNA, CDR3 protein. D genes are given only for firm matches. Size tells how often a clone was seen (once, few, many) or the class of an expanded clone, and some rows leave it out.

clone_size: -; j_call: TRBJ2-1; d_call: -; v_call: TRBV7-7; cdr3_nt: TGTGCCAGCAGCTTAAAACTTAGCAATGAGCAGTTCTTC; cdr3_aa: CASSLKLSNEQFF
clone_size: -; j_call: TRBJ2-2; d_call: -; v_call: TRBV15; cdr3_nt: TGTGCCACCAGCAGAGGGGGGCACCGGGGAGCTGTTTTT; cdr3_aa: CATSRGGHRGAVF
clone_size: -; j_call: TRBJ2-7; d_call: -; v_call: TRBV9; cdr3_nt: TGTGCCAGCAGCGTAGGACAGGACTACGAGCAGTACTTC; cdr3_aa: CASSVGQDYEQYF
clone_size: -; j_call: TRBJ2-2; d_call: -; v_call: TRBV18; cdr3_nt: TGTGCCAGCTCGCATAACAGTCCTACCGGGGAGCTGTTTTTT; cdr3_aa: CASSHNSPTGELFF
clone_size: -; j_call: TRBJ2-7; d_call: -; v_call: TRBV4-1; cdr3_nt: TGCGCCAGCAGCCAACTCAGGTCCTACGAGCAGTACTTC; cdr3_aa: CASSQLRSYEQYF
clone_size: -; j_call: TRBJ1-2; d_call: TRBD1; v_call: TRBV29-1; cdr3_nt: TGCAGCGCCGACAGGGGGCAGTTTGGCTACACCTTC; cdr3_aa: CSADRGQFGYTF
clone_size: -; j_call: TRBJ1-2; d_call: TRBD1; v_call: TRBV7-9; cdr3_nt: TGTGCCAGCAGCTTAGCTAGTGGGACAGGAGAGAACTATGGCTACACCTTC; cdr3_aa: CASSLASGTGENYGYTF
clone_size: -; j_call: TRBJ1-1; d_call: -; v_call: TRBV7-9; cdr3_nt: TGTGCCAGCAGCCAGACGGGCACTGAAGCTTTCTTT; cdr3_aa: CASSQTGTEAFF
clone_size: -; j_call: TRBJ1-4; d_call: -; v_call: TRBV4-1; cdr3_nt: TGCGCCAGCAGCCAAGAAATCGGGCAGGGGAGCGAAAAACTGTTTTTT; cdr3_aa: CASSQEIGQGSEKLFF
clone_size: -; j_call: TRBJ2-3; d_call: TRBD2; v_call: TRBV7-2; cdr3_nt: TGTGCCAGCAGCCTAGGACTAGAAATATACACAGATACGCAGTATTTT; cdr3_aa: CASSLGLEIYTDTQYF
clone_size: -; j_call: TRBJ2-2; d_call: TRBD2; v_call: TRBV2; cdr3_nt: TGTGCCAGCAAAGGTTTGGTAGCGGGTAGCGGGGAGCTGTTTTTT; cdr3_aa: CASKGLVAGSGELFF
clone_size: -; j_call: TRBJ2-2; d_call: -; v_call: TRBV5-8; cdr3_nt: TGTGCCAGCAGCGGGGGCGGTCAATCCACCGGGGAGCTGTTTTTT; cdr3_aa: CASSGGGQSTGELFF
clone_size: -; j_call: TRBJ2-7; d_call: -; v_call: TRBV28; cdr3_nt: TGTGCCAGCAGTTTTTGGGGGCCAGGTCAATACGAGCAGTACTTC; cdr3_aa: CASSFWGPGQYEQYF
clone_size: once; j_call: TRBJ1-6; d_call: -; v_call: TRBV30; cdr3_nt: TGTGCCTGGAAGGATGCGGGGCGGACGTCACCCCTCCACTTT; cdr3_aa: CAWKDAGRTSPLHF
clone_size: -; j_call: TRBJ2-7; d_call: -; v_call: TRBV14; cdr3_nt: TGTGCCAGCAGCCAGAACAGGGGAGGAGAGCAGTACTTC; cdr3_aa: CASSQNRGGEQYF
clone_size: -; j_call: TRBJ1-5; d_call: -; v_call: TRBV18; cdr3_nt: TGTGCCAGCTCACCACCGGGCCCTGGGACTGACCAGCCCCAGCATTTT; cdr3_aa: CASSPPGPGTDQPQHF
clone_size: -; j_call: TRBJ2-3; d_call: -; v_call: TRBV6-4; cdr3_nt: TGTGCCAGCAGTGTAACCGGGGCAGATACGCAGTATTTT; cdr3_aa: CASSVTGADTQYF
clone_size: -; j_call: TRBJ2-5; d_call: TRBD1; v_call: TRBV5-1; cdr3_nt: TGCGCCAGCAGCTTCGGACAGGGGGAGACCCAGTACTTC; cdr3_aa: CASSFGQGETQYF
clone_size: -; j_call: TRBJ2-3; d_call: -; v_call: TRBV6-1; cdr3_nt: TGTGCCAGCACTCCGACAGGAGATACGCAGTATTTT; cdr3_aa: CASTPTGDTQYF
clone_size: -; j_call: TRBJ1-2; d_call: TRBD1; v_call: TRBV18; cdr3_nt: TGTGCCAGCTCACCGTCATTTAGGGACAGACTCTATGGCTACACCTTC; cdr3_aa: CASSPSFRDRLYGYTF
clone_size: -; j_call: TRBJ2-1; d_call: TRBD2; v_call: TRBV2; cdr3_nt: TGTGCCAGCGAAAGTTTTAGCGGGAATGAGCAGTTCTTC; cdr3_aa: CASESFSGNEQFF
clone_size: -; j_call: TRBJ1-2; d_call: TRBD1; v_call: TRBV10-3; cdr3_nt: TGTGCCGTCACGACAGGGCCGCTTAACTATGGCTACACCTTC; cdr3_aa: CAVTTGPLNYGYTF
clone_size: -; j_call: TRBJ1-6; d_call: -; v_call: TRBV30; cdr3_nt: TGTGCCTGGAGTTCCGGGAGCTCCTATAATTCACCCCTCCACTTT; cdr3_aa: CAWSSGSSYNSPLHF
clone_size: -; j_call: TRBJ2-7; d_call: TRBD1; v_call: TRBV5-1; cdr3_nt: TGCGCCAGCAGCTTGGCCGAAACGGGACAGGCCTACGAGCAGTACTTC; cdr3_aa: CASSLAETGQAYEQYF
clone_size: -; j_call: TRBJ2-7; d_call: -; v_call: TRBV27; cdr3_nt: TGTGCCAGCAGTTTAACCCTTGGTAGCGGCTCCTACGAGCAGTACTTC; cdr3_aa: CASSLTLGSGSYEQYF
clone_size: -; j_call: TRBJ2-2; d_call: -; v_call: TRBV7-8; cdr3_nt: TGTGCCAGCAGCTTAAGCAGGGTGGCCGGGGAGCTGTTTTTT; cdr3_aa: CASSLSRVAGELFF
clone_size: -; j_call: TRBJ2-2; d_call: -; v_call: TRBV29-1; cdr3_nt: TGCAGCGTGAAGGCACAGCTGAACACCGGGGAGCTGTTTTTT; cdr3_aa: CSVKAQLNTGELFF
clone_size: -; j_call: TRBJ2-3; d_call: -; v_call: TRBV27; cdr3_nt: TGTGCCAGCAGTTTATCGTTTCAGGGTACGCAGTATTTT; cdr3_aa: CASSLSFQGTQYF
clone_size: -; j_call: TRBJ2-3; d_call: TRBD2; v_call: TRBV5-4; cdr3_nt: TGTGCCAGCAGCTTGGACAGCGGGGGGACGCAGTATTTT; cdr3_aa: CASSLDSGGTQYF
clone_size: -; j_call: TRBJ1-2; d_call: TRBD1; v_call: TRBV7-3; cdr3_nt: TGTGCCAGCAGCTTAGACAGGGGGCAGGATGGCTACACCTTC; cdr3_aa: CASSLDRGQDGYTF
clone_size: -; j_call: TRBJ2-7; d_call: -; v_call: TRBV28; cdr3_nt: TGTGCCAGCAGTTTATGGACAGGTTCCGCCACCTACGAGCAGTACTTC; cdr3_aa: CASSLWTGSATYEQYF
clone_size: -; j_call: TRBJ2-5; d_call: -; v_call: TRBV5-8; cdr3_nt: TGTGCCAGCAGCCCCGAAGAGTTTACAGGGCTCGAGACCCAGTACTTC; cdr3_aa: CASSPEEFTGLETQYF
clone_size: -; j_call: TRBJ1-3; d_call: -; v_call: TRBV5-1; cdr3_nt: TGCGCCAGCAGCTCAGAAAATTCTGGAAACACCATATATTTT; cdr3_aa: CASSSENSGNTIYF
clone_size: -; j_call: TRBJ2-7; d_call: TRBD2; v_call: TRBV27; cdr3_nt: TGTGCCAGCAGCGAGCGGGGGGGCGTTGGGTCCTACGAGCAGTACTTC; cdr3_aa: CASSERGGVGSYEQYF